This T cell receptor (beta chain) was sequenced for a study of T-cell memory formation after mild COVID-19. Findings and limits, study-wide: Memory from before infection featured some responding clones, which suggests cross-reactive memory joined.

The V segment lost 4 bases and the J segment 4 bases; nucleotides outside the gene matches: 11. CDR3 length: 16 residues. Germline assignment: CDR1 LGHNA and CDR2 YSLEER. 5'RACE with constant-segment primers yielded barcoded, UMI-tagged TCR alpha and TCR beta cDNA libraries. One entry per CDR3 protein results from TCRdb running MiXCR on the 5' RACE reads. The sample holds 350,000 or so distinct CDR3 sequences, around 21% seen once. This clonotype was counted a few times. Its antigen remains unknown. The receptor's source is an adult woman who had mild COVID-19 (a few samples of this study predate the infection). Cell type and time point are not known. The chain employs TRBV4-3 and TRBJ2-7; 9 nucleotides line up with TRBD1. The sample consisted of PBMCs or a T cell subset sorted from them (not recorded which). The CDR3 DNA reads TGCGCCAGCAGCCGAGGGATCCCGGGACAGGGTTACGAGCAGTACTTC. Amino acids: CASSRGIPGQGYEQYF.